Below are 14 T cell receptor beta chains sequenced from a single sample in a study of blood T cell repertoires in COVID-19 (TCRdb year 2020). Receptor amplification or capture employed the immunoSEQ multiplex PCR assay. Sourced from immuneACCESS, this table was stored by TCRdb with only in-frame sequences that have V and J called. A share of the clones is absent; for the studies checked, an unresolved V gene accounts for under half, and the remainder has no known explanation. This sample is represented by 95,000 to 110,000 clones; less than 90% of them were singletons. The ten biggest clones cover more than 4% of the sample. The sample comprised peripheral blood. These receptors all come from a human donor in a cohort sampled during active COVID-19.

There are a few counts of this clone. As DNA, the CDR3 is TGCGCCAGCAGTACAGGTCGGTGGCAGTCTGGAAACACCATATATTTT. Translation gives CASSTGRWQSGNTIYF. The chain couples TRBV10-2 to TRBJ1-3; D is possibly TRBD1 (5 bases). CDR1 and CDR2 (germline): WSHSY, SAAADI. The CDR3 extends over 16 amino acids. Trimming shortened V by 5 bases and J by 1 base, and 15 bases separated the two germline ends.

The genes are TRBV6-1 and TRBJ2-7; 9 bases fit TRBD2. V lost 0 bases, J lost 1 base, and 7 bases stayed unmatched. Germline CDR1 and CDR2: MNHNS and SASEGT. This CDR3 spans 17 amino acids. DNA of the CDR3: TGTGCCAGCAGTGAAGCGTTGGTAGCGGGGGTTTCCTACGAGCAGTACGTC. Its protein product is CASSEALVAGVSYEQYV.

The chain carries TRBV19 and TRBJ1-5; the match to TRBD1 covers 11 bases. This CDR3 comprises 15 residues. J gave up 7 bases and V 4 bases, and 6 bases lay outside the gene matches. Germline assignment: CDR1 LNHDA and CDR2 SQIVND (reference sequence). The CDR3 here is CASSTSGQGAQPQHF. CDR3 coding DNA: TGTGCCAGTAGTACAAGTGGACAGGGGGCGCAGCCCCAGCATTTT.

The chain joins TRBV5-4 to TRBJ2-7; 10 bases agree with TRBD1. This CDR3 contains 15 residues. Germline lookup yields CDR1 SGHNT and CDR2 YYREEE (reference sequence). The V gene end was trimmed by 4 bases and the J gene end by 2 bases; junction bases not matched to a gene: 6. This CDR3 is CASSIGQGGPYEQYV. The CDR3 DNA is TGTGCCAGCAGCATCGGACAGGGGGGCCCCTACGAGCAGTACGTC.

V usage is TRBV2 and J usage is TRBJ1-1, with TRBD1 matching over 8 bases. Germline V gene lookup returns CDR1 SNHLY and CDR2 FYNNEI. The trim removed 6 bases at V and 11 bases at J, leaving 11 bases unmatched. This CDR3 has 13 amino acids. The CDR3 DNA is TGTGCCAGCAGATCTGACAGGGGAACTGGGGCTTTCTTT. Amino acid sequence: CASRSDRGTGAFF.

Here the CDR3 DNA reads TGCAGCGTAGATCAGGGTGAGCAGTTCTTC. It is translated as CSVDQGEQFF. This chain joins TRBV29-1 and TRBJ2-1; a weak D match, TRBD1 (5 bases). Germline V gene data show CDR1 as SQVTM and CDR2 as ANQGSEA. The CDR3 contains 10 residues. The V gene lost 6 bases and the J gene lost 9 bases, with 9 bases spanning the gap.

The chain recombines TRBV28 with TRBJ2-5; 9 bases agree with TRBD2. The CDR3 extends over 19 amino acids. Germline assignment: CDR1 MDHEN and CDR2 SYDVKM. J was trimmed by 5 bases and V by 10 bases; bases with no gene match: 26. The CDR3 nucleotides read TGTGCCACCTGCCCCTCCCCTGGCGCGGGAGGGCCGGGGGGGGAGACCCAGTACTTC. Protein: CATCPSPGAGGPGGETQYF.

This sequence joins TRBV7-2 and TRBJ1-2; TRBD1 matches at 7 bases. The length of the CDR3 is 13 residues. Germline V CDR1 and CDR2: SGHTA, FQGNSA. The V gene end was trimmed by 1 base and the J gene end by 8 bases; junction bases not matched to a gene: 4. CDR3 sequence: CASSLGQGRGYTF. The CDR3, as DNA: TGTGCCAGCAGCTTAGGACAGGGCCGCGGCTACACCTTC.

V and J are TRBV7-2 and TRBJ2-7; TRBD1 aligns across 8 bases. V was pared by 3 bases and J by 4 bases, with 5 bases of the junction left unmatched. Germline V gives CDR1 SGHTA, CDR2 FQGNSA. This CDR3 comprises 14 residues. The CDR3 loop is CASSLWQGAYEQYF. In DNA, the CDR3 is TGTGCCAGCAGCTTGTGGCAGGGGGCTTACGAGCAGTACTTC.

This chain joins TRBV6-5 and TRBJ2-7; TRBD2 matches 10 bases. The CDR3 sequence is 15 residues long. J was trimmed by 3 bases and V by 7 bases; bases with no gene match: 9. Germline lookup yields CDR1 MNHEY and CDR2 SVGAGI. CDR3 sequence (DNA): TGTGCCAGCAACAGATTAGCGGGAGGTGTCTACGAGCAGTACTTC. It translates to CASNRLAGGVYEQYF.

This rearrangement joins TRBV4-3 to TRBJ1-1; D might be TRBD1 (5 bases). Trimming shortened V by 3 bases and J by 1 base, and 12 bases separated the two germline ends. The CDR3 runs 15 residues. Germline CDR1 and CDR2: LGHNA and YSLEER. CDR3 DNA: TGCGCCAGCAGCCAGGGACTGGTAACGAACACTGAAGCTTTCTTT. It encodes CASSQGLVTNTEAFF.

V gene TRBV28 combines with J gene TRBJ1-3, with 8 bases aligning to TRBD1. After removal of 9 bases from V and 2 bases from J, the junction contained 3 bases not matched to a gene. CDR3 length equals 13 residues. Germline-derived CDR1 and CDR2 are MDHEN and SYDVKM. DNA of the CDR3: TGTGCCAGTCCGGACAGGGCTGGAAACACCATATATTTT. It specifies CASPDRAGNTIYF.

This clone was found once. The chain's CDR3 is CASSLTPDRVLAEAFF. CDR3 nucleotides: TGTGCCAGCAGTTTAACTCCGGACAGGGTATTGGCTGAAGCTTTCTTT. V usage is TRBV27 and J usage is TRBJ1-1; 8 bases are shared with TRBD1. The V segment lost 2 bases and the J segment 6 bases; nucleotides outside the gene matches: 11. Germline loops: CDR1 MNHEY, CDR2 SMNVEV (reference sequence). This CDR3 is built from 16 residues.

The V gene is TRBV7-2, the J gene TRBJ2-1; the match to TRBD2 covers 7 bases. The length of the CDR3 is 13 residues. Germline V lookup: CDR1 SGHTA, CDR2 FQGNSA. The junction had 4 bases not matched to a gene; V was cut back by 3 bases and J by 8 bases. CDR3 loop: CASSFPTSDEQFF. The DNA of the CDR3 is TGTGCCAGCAGCTTCCCCACTAGCGATGAGCAGTTCTTC.